These 29 T cell receptor beta chains originate from one sample sequenced in a study of CD8 T cells in Susac syndrome. The RNA, roughly 0.45 to 1 ug, was put through reverse transcription using random hexamers. TCRdb re-called the immunoSEQ multiplex PCR reads through MiXCR, storing one row per CDR3 protein. The sample has fewer than 350,000 distinct CDR3 sequences, 89% seen once. Sample: CD8+ T cells from PBMCs. The receptors come from a human donor with multiple sclerosis.

This chain uses TRBV10-3 with TRBJ1-5; D ambiguous. Germline-derived CDR1 and CDR2 are ENHRY and SYGVKD. Trimming stripped 3 bases from V and 7 bases from J, with 10 bases between. The length of the CDR3 is 13 residues. The CDR3 coding sequence is TGTGCCATCAGTGAAGCGGTGGGGCAGCCCCAGCATTTT. The encoded protein is CAISEAVGQPQHF.

The V and J genes are TRBV5-4 and TRBJ2-7, with 8 bases fitting TRBD1. This CDR3 comprises 16 residues. The germline CDR1 and CDR2 sequences are SGHNT and YYREEE (reference sequence). V dropped 4 bases and J dropped 3; count of bases not matched to a gene: 12. CDR3 protein: CASSLQTGAGFYEQYF. In DNA, the CDR3 is TGTGCCAGCAGCCTTCAGACAGGGGCCGGTTTCTACGAGCAGTACTTC.

V gene TRBV9 combines with J gene TRBJ2-2; the match to TRBD1 covers 11 bases. V shed 3 bases, J shed 7 bases, and the junction held 5 bases outside the gene matches. The CDR3 runs 15 residues. The germline V gene has CDR1 SGDLS and CDR2 YYNGEE. The CDR3 DNA sequence: TGTGCCAGCAGCGCACGGACAGGGGGCCACGGGGAGCTGTTTTTT. Its translation is CASSARTGGHGELFF.

The chain links TRBV20-1 to TRBJ1-2; D possibly corresponds to TRBD1 (5 bases). Trimming removed 2 bases at V and 2 bases at J, with 12 bases between. CDR3 length equals 14 residues. CDR1 and CDR2 (germline): DFQATT, SNEGSKA (reference sequence). The CDR3 nucleotides are TGCAGTGCTAGAAGCGTCAGGGTAAACTATGGCTACACCTTC. It encodes CSARSVRVNYGYTF.

This clonotype has just a few counts. The rearrangement uses TRBV4-1 and TRBJ2-5; 7 bases align to TRBD1. V trimming: 3 bases; J trimming: 4 bases; junction bases outside the gene matches: 5. CDR1 and CDR2 from the germline V gene are MGHRA and YSYEKL. The CDR3 spans 14 residues. The CDR3 loop is CASSQTGWRETQYF. For the CDR3, the DNA is TGCGCCAGCAGCCAGACAGGGTGGCGAGAGACCCAGTACTTC.

The chain couples TRBV7-9 to TRBJ2-7; D is unclear. The CDR3 has 12 residues. Germline V gives CDR1 SEHNR, CDR2 FQNEAQ (reference sequence). V dropped 9 bases and J dropped 0 bases, with 9 bases sitting between them. The CDR3 is CASQSSSYEQYF. The CDR3 DNA is TGTGCCAGTCAGTCCAGCTCCTACGAGCAGTACTTC.

The chain uses TRBV20-1 and TRBJ2-4; possible D gene TRBD2, 5 bases. The CDR3 extends over 14 amino acids. From germline, CDR1 is DFQATT and CDR2 SNEGSKA (reference sequence). V dropped 0 bases and J dropped 8 bases, with 14 bases sitting between them. In nucleotides, the CDR3 is TGCAGTGCTAGAGATCTGACCGCCGGGGACATTCAGTACTTC. Translating it yields CSARDLTAGDIQYF.

The chain couples TRBV20-1 to TRBJ2-7, with no clear D. V gave up 0 bases and J gave up 4 bases, with 7 bases separating them. The CDR3 covers 12 residues. Germline assignment: CDR1 DFQATT and CDR2 SNEGSKA (reference sequence). The CDR3 DNA sequence: TGCAGTGCTAGAGATGTAAATTACGAGCAGTACTTC. As protein: CSARDVNYEQYF.

This clonotype came up once. The chain couples TRBV20-1 to TRBJ2-7, with 7 bases fitting TRBD1. The V gene's germline CDR1 is DFQATT and CDR2 SNEGSKA (reference sequence). The trim removed 3 bases at V and 1 base at J, leaving 9 bases unmatched. This CDR3 has 15 amino acids. Here the CDR3 DNA reads TGCAGTGCTAGGCCGGGACAGCTTCATTCCTACGAGCAGTACTTC. Translating gives CSARPGQLHSYEQYF.

The rearrangement links TRBV18 to TRBJ2-7; D ambiguous. The CDR3 loop spans 14 amino acids. Germline V gives CDR1 KGHSH, CDR2 LQKENI. V was shortened by 2 bases and J by 2 bases, with 10 bases between the two germline ends. Written as DNA, the CDR3 is TGTGCCAGCTCACCAGTGGTAAGCCCCTACGAGCAGTACTTC. Translation: CASSPVVSPYEQYF.

The V call is TRBV23-1, the J call TRBJ2-3; unclear D gene. TRBV23-1 is filed as an ORF, its function uncertain. The CDR3 totals 14 residues. V was shortened by 3 bases and J by 1 base, with 8 bases between the two germline ends. The CDR3 sequence is CASSQYAGTDTQYF. Written as DNA, the CDR3 is TGCGCCAGCAGTCAGTATGCAGGCACAGATACGCAGTATTTT.

V and J are TRBV2 and TRBJ1-1, with TRBD1 identical over 10 bases. The CDR3 contains 13 residues. V lost 4 bases to trimming and J lost 7 bases; unmatched junction nucleotides: 3. CDR1 SNHLY and CDR2 FYNNEI come from the germline V gene. As DNA, the CDR3 is TGTGCCAGCAGTGGACAGGGGGCGAGTGAAGCTTTCTTT. This translates into CASSGQGASEAFF.

The chain couples TRBV30 to TRBJ2-7; TRBD2 matches at 9 bases. Germline V gene sequence: CDR1 GTSNPN, CDR2 SVGIG (reference sequence). V trimming: 0 bases; J trimming: 4 bases; junction bases outside the gene matches: 7. The CDR3 runs to 15 residues. As DNA, the CDR3 is TGTGCCTGGAGTGTAGGTGGCGGGGGGGCGTACGAGCAGTACTTC. Residues: CAWSVGGGGAYEQYF.

This sequence joins TRBV7-9 and TRBJ2-3; D remains unclear. The length of the CDR3 is 16 residues. Trimming shortened V by 2 bases and J by 3 bases, and 15 bases separated the two germline ends. Germline assignment: CDR1 SEHNR and CDR2 FQNEAQ (reference sequence). The CDR3 bases are TGTGCCAGCAGCTTATTACAGCGAGTGAGGACAGATACGCAGTATTTT. Translating it yields CASSLLQRVRTDTQYF.

The chain carries TRBV7-8 and TRBJ2-7; D unclear. The V end was cut by 0 bases, the J end by 7 bases, with 10 bases between. CDR3 length: 13 amino acids. Germline assignment: CDR1 SGHVS and CDR2 FQNEAQ. The CDR3 protein is CASSLAYQWEQYF. The CDR3 DNA is TGTGCCAGCAGCTTAGCGTACCAGTGGGAGCAGTACTTC. Drawing the rest from reference TRBV7-8 and TRBJ2-7, the complete variable domain is GAGVSQSPRYKVAKRGQDVALRCDPISGHVSLFWYQQALGQGPEFLTYFQNEAQLDKSGLPSDRFFAERPEGSVSTLKIQRTQQEDSAVYLCASSLAYQWEQYFGPGTRLTVT.

The rearrangement links TRBV19 to TRBJ2-2, with TRBD1 identical over 10 bases. This CDR3 has 17 residues. CDR1 is LNHDA and CDR2 is SQIVND in the germline V gene (reference sequence). V trimming: 7 bases; J trimming: 3 bases; junction bases outside the gene matches: 11. For the CDR3, the DNA is TGTGCCAGTACTTATCCCGACAGGGGGCCGGACACCGGGGAGCTGTTTTTT. Translated, it gives CASTYPDRGPDTGELFF.

The J gene is TRBJ1-1, the V gene TRBV27; no reliable D call. The V end was cut by 2 bases, the J end by 1 base, with 11 bases between. Germline V gene data show CDR1 as MNHEY and CDR2 as SMNVEV (reference sequence). This CDR3 region has 15 residues. The CDR3 sequence is CASSLKGIWNTEAFF. The CDR3 DNA follows: TGTGCCAGCAGTTTAAAAGGGATTTGGAACACTGAAGCTTTCTTT.

The chain uses TRBV7-3 and TRBJ2-1, with 7 bases aligning to TRBD1. Germline V gene lookup returns CDR1 SGHTA and CDR2 FQGTGA. CDR3 length equals 15 residues. The junction had 8 bases not matched to a gene; V was cut back by 5 bases and J by 4 bases. The CDR3 region is CASSPVGTEYNEQFF. As DNA, the CDR3 is TGTGCCAGCAGCCCCGTCGGGACAGAGTACAATGAGCAGTTCTTC.

The chain combines TRBV4-1 with TRBJ2-7, with TRBD1 identical over 9 bases. CDR1 MGHRA and CDR2 YSYEKL come from the germline V gene. The trim removed 2 bases at V and 2 bases at J, leaving 4 bases unmatched. The CDR3 runs 15 residues. CDR3 amino acids: CASSQLDRGTYEQYF. CDR3 bases: TGCGCCAGCAGCCAATTGGACAGGGGAACCTACGAGCAGTACTTC.

The J gene is TRBJ2-1, the V gene TRBV20-1, with 8 bases lining up with TRBD2. This CDR3 is 14 amino acids long. J lost 0 bases, V lost 8 bases, and 6 bases had no gene match. Germline loops: CDR1 DFQATT, CDR2 SNEGSKA (reference sequence). CDR3 in DNA: TGCAGTACCTTAACTAGCGGCTCCTACAATGAGCAGTTCTTC. This codes for CSTLTSGSYNEQFF.

This rearrangement joins TRBV5-4 to TRBJ2-3; D unclear. CDR3 size: 15 residues. V was clipped by 0 bases and J by 5 bases, with 13 bases between them. Germline values: CDR1 SGHNT, CDR2 YYREEE (reference sequence). The CDR3, as DNA: TGTGCCAGCAGCTTGGGTCTGGAAACGGGAGATACGCAGTATTTT. Translating it yields CASSLGLETGDTQYF.

The chain recombines TRBV5-1 with TRBJ2-7; possibly TRBD2 for D (5 bases). Germline V gene data show CDR1 as SGHRS and CDR2 as YFSETQ. V lost 0 bases and J lost 6, with 19 bases in between. The CDR3 contains 16 residues. The CDR3 coding sequence is TGCGCCAGCAGCTTGGATGGTACTACCCCCCGGGGCGAGCAGTACTTC. Translated: CASSLDGTTPRGEQYF.

V usage is TRBV7-9 and J usage is TRBJ1-1; D is undetermined. V was clipped by 5 bases and J by 3 bases, with 10 bases between them. This CDR3 is 13 amino acids long. Germline assignment: CDR1 SEHNR and CDR2 FQNEAQ (reference sequence). The CDR3 loop reads CASSPATDTEAFF. The DNA of the CDR3 is TGTGCCAGCAGCCCAGCAACGGACACTGAAGCTTTCTTT.

The chain carries TRBV3-1 and TRBJ2-5; TRBD2 agrees at 7 bases. Trimming removed 1 base from V and 5 bases from J; junction bases left unmatched: 16. CDR3 length: 18 residues. The germline V gene encodes CDR1 LGHDT and CDR2 YNNKEL (reference sequence). The CDR3 region has the DNA TGTGCCAGCAGCCAAGGTGTCGGCTTCGGGACTATCCTTGAGACCCAGTACTTC. Protein sequence: CASSQGVGFGTILETQYF.

This clonotype was observed once. The chain recombines TRBV20-1 with TRBJ2-3; 12 bases map to TRBD2. This CDR3 is built from 15 residues. V trimming: 5 bases; J trimming: 6 bases; junction bases outside the gene matches: 9. Germline V gives CDR1 DFQATT, CDR2 SNEGSKA (reference sequence). DNA for the CDR3: TGCAGTGCTGATACTAGCGGGGGGCCGGCGGATACGCAGTATTTT. It codes for CSADTSGGPADTQYF.

Here the CDR3 reads CASSDRLETQYF. CDR3 DNA sequence: TGTGCCAGCAGTGACCGCCTAGAGACCCAGTACTTC. The chain combines TRBV2 with TRBJ2-5; D unresolved. This CDR3 spans 12 amino acids. CDR1 SNHLY and CDR2 FYNNEI come from the germline V gene. The V gene lost 3 bases and the J gene lost 4 bases, with 6 bases spanning the gap.

The V gene is TRBV28, the J gene TRBJ2-3, with D unresolved. Germline CDR1 is MDHEN and CDR2 is SYDVKM. CDR3 length: 15 amino acids. Trimming removed 7 bases at V and 2 bases at J, with 16 bases between. The CDR3 loop reads CASTDPGQTTDTQYF. In DNA, the CDR3 is TGTGCCAGCACCGATCCGGGCCAAACCACAGATACGCAGTATTTT. The full variable domain, in which reference TRBV28 and TRBJ2-3 provide the parts outside the CDR3, is DVKVTQSSRYLVKRTGEKVFLECVQDMDHENMFWYRQDPGLGLRLIYFSYDVKMKEKGDIPEGYSVSREKKERFSLILESASTNQTSMYLCASTDPGQTTDTQYFGPGTRLTVL.

The CDR3 is CASSIGAGEHEQYF. The CDR3, as DNA: TGTGCCAGTAGTATAGGGGCAGGGGAGCACGAGCAGTACTTC. The chain employs TRBV19 and TRBJ2-7, with a tentative D call TRBD1 (6 bases). Germline values: CDR1 LNHDA, CDR2 SQIVND (reference sequence). The CDR3 is 14 amino acids. Trimming took off 1 base at V and 5 bases at J, with 12 bases between the two ends.

This chain links TRBV9 with TRBJ2-7, with 7 bases identical to TRBD1. The CDR3 has 13 amino acids. V shed 3 bases and J 6 bases; nucleotides not matched to a gene: 6. In germline, CDR1 is SGDLS, CDR2 YYNGEE. CDR3 nucleotides: TGTGCCAGCAGCGCCGGGACAGCCGGCGAGCAGTACTTC. Residues: CASSAGTAGEQYF.